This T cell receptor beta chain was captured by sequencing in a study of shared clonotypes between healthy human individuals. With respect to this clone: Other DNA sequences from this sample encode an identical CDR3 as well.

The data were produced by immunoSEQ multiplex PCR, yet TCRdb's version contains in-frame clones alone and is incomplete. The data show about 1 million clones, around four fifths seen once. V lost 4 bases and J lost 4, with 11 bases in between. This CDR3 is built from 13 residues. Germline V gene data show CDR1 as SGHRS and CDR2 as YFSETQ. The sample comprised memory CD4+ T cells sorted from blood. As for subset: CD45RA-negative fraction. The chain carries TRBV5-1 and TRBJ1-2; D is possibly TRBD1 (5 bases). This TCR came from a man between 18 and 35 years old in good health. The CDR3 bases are TGCGCCAGCAGCCCCCCGGGGGTCTATGGCTACACCTTC. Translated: CASSPPGVYGYTF.